A selection of T cell receptor beta chains follows, all from one sample in a study of blood T cell repertoires in COVID-19. Data came from immunoSEQ multiplex PCR; TCRdb stores just in-frame clones and leaves some out. The sample contains 400,000 to 550,000 clones, roughly 91% of which appear only once. Sequenced: peripheral blood. The receptors stem from a woman in her thirties with acute or convalescent COVID-19. CDR3s leave out the opening cysteine and the closing phenylalanine or tryptophan. The order of the fields is J gene, V gene, D gene, CDR3 protein. The D gene is left open where the match is weak.

>TRBJ2-3|TRBV4-1|.
ASSLEHRGTTDTQY
>TRBJ1-2|TRBV14|.
ASSQEGGRDTAGYT
>TRBJ2-2|TRBV2|TRBD2
ASSDGTSGGEDTGELF
>TRBJ1-2|TRBV2|TRBD1
ASIEQGMYGYT
>TRBJ1-1|TRBV3-1/TRBV3-2|.
ASSQLDRNTEAF
>TRBJ1-1|TRBV21-1|.
ASSKVRQNTEAF
>TRBJ2-7|TRBV20-1|TRBD1
SASAAGQGNYEQY
>TRBJ1-4|TRBV5-4|.
ASSLGGTNEKLF
>TRBJ1-1|TRBV7-9|TRBD1
ASSYDRGNTEAF
>TRBJ1-3|TRBV19|.
ASSHTGSSGNTIY
>TRBJ2-2|TRBV27|TRBD2
ASSSPPIRLAGGVNTGELF
>TRBJ1-6|TRBV6-1|.
ASSDTGNSPLH
>TRBJ1-1|TRBV5-4|TRBD1
ASSWGTGGTEAF
>TRBJ2-5|TRBV7-8|TRBD2
ASSLALAGVKETQY
>TRBJ2-5|TRBV24-1|TRBD1
VTSDPRGRGETQY
>TRBJ1-2|TRBV12-3/TRBV12-4|TRBD1
ASSPTGEGYT
>TRBJ1-2|TRBV3-1/TRBV3-2|.
ASSQDSRGGYT
>TRBJ2-1|TRBV12-3/TRBV12-4|.
ASSFAGGNEQF
>TRBJ2-7|TRBV6-5|TRBD2
ASSLLAGSSQEQY
>TRBJ2-7|TRBV28|.
ASSLIPVEQY
>TRBJ1-3|TRBV18|TRBD1
ASSRGQKSGNTIY
>TRBJ1-4|TRBV7-9|.
ASSPTTQGPRSEKLF
>TRBJ1-6|TRBV7-3|.
ASSIGSGSPLH
>TRBJ1-3|TRBV27|.
ASSFMGAWNTIY
>TRBJ2-5|TRBV11-1|.
ASSPRTPETQY
>TRBJ1-2|TRBV15|.
ATSNGATGYT
>TRBJ2-7|TRBV6-5|.
ASRGGGRLDEQY
>TRBJ1-6|TRBV11-2|TRBD1
ASSLGAGGNSPLH
>TRBJ1-5|TRBV6-5|TRBD1
ASSGDSYQPQH
>TRBJ1-1|TRBV2|TRBD1
ASSESPDRAWTEAF
>TRBJ2-7|TRBV5-6|.
ASSLTGPYEQY
>TRBJ1-1|TRBV2|.
ASRQIMNTEAF